These T cell receptor beta chains were read from a single sample in a study of blood T cell repertoires in COVID-19. TCRdb's table, derived via immunoSEQ multiplex PCR, lists solely in-frame clones and lacks some. This table has some 140,000 clones, around 83% appearing once. The material sequenced was peripheral blood. These receptors all stem from a woman in her fifties or sixties with COVID-19, enrolled during active disease. The CDR3 runs from the conserved cysteine through the conserved F or W. A D gene is named only where the DNA matches it firmly. Clone size is given for some rows only: seen once, a few or many times, or a class if the clone is expanded.

DNA | CDR3 | D | J | V | size
TGTGCCAGCGGACCGGGACAGGGGGCCGGGGGCTACACCTTC | CASGPGQGAGGYTF | TRBD1 | TRBJ1-2 | TRBV19 | once
TGTGCCAGCAGCTTAGAGGGGACAGGGGGCTTGGACGAGCAGTACTTC | CASSLEGTGGLDEQYF | TRBD1 | TRBJ2-7 | TRBV11-2 | NA
TGTGCCAGCTGTAAAGAAGACAGGATCGAGACCCAGTACTTC | CASCKEDRIETQYF | NA | TRBJ2-5 | TRBV27 | few
TGTGCCAGCAGTCCGTCCCCCGGGACAGAACATCTCAGCAATCAGCCCCAGCATTTT | CASSPSPGTEHLSNQPQHF | TRBD1 | TRBJ1-5 | TRBV6-6 | NA
TGTGCCAGCAGCCAAGAGATACAGGGGAGCTACACCTTC | CASSQEIQGSYTF | TRBD1 | TRBJ1-2 | TRBV3-1/TRBV3-2 | NA
TGTGCCAGTAGTCGGGGGACAGGGAAGCCTTATGGCTACACCTTC | CASSRGTGKPYGYTF | TRBD1 | TRBJ1-2 | TRBV19 | NA
TGTGCCAGCAGCCTAAGGGGTTTCAATCAGCCCCAGCATTTT | CASSLRGFNQPQHF | NA | TRBJ1-5 | TRBV5-8 | NA
TGTGCCAGCTCACCAACAGACTATGGCTACACCTTC | CASSPTDYGYTF | NA | TRBJ1-2 | TRBV18 | NA
TGTGCCAGCACCGCCGGGACAGGGATGAGTATTGACTATGGCTACACCTTC | CASTAGTGMSIDYGYTF | TRBD1 | TRBJ1-2 | TRBV7-3 | few
TGTGCCAGCGGGACAGGAAAAGAGACCCAGTACTTC | CASGTGKETQYF | TRBD1 | TRBJ2-5 | TRBV9 | few
TGTGCCAGCAGTCTCCGGACAGGGAGGAACACTGAAGCTTTCTTT | CASSLRTGRNTEAFF | TRBD1 | TRBJ1-1 | TRBV14 | NA
TGCGCCAGCAGCTTGGCGGCAGGGGTCTCGAACACTGAAGCTTTCTTT | CASSLAAGVSNTEAFF | NA | TRBJ1-1 | TRBV5-1 | NA
TGTGCCAGCAGCGGAGGGTCTAAGGATGAGCAGTTCTTC | CASSGGSKDEQFF | NA | TRBJ2-1 | TRBV5-4 | NA
TGCGCCAGCAGTGAGGGCAGTAATTCACCCCTCCACTTT | CASSEGSNSPLHF | NA | TRBJ1-6 | TRBV10-1 | NA
TGTGCCAGCAGCCCCGACAGGAGCTCGACCTACAATGAGCAGTTCTTC | CASSPDRSSTYNEQFF | NA | TRBJ2-1 | TRBV7-2 | NA
TGTGCCACCAGCACAGACAGGGGCCGAGCTTTCTTT | CATSTDRGRAFF | TRBD1 | TRBJ1-1 | TRBV15 | NA
TGTGCCACCAGTGATCTCGGGACAGCGTTTTCCCACTACACCGGGGAGCTGTTTTTT | CATSDLGTAFSHYTGELFF | TRBD1 | TRBJ2-2 | TRBV24-1 | NA
TGTGCCAGCAGGGAACGGACAGGGGCGAAGACTGAAGCTTTCTTT | CASRERTGAKTEAFF | TRBD1 | TRBJ1-1 | TRBV25-1 | NA
TGTGCCTGGAGTAATAGACTCTCATCGGGGTACTTC | CAWSNRLSSGYF | NA | TRBJ2-5 | TRBV30 | NA
TGCGCCAGCAGCTTGGGAGGATCCAATGAAAAACTGTTTTTT | CASSLGGSNEKLFF | NA | TRBJ1-4 | TRBV5-1 | NA
TGTGCCAGCAGCCAAGTTCTCCAGCGGGGGCCTCACAATGAGCAGTTCTTC | CASSQVLQRGPHNEQFF | TRBD2 | TRBJ2-1 | TRBV14 | NA
TGTGCCAGCAGATTGGACTTACCGAGGGGCTACACCTTC | CASRLDLPRGYTF | NA | TRBJ1-2 | TRBV6-5 | NA
TGTGCCAGCAGCCAAGGAGGGTTCTATGGCTACACCTTC | CASSQGGFYGYTF | NA | TRBJ1-2 | TRBV3-1/TRBV3-2 | NA
TGTGCCAGCAGCCAACCGGGACAGATTTATGGCTACACCTTC | CASSQPGQIYGYTF | TRBD1 | TRBJ1-2 | TRBV11-2 | NA
TGTGCCAGCAGTCTGGCCCGGGGTGGACGTCTCTCTGGAAACACCATATATTTT | CASSLARGGRLSGNTIYF | NA | TRBJ1-3 | TRBV25-1 | NA
TGTGCCAGCAGACTTCAGGGGAACCTCGCCGAAGCTTTCTTT | CASRLQGNLAEAFF | NA | TRBJ1-1 | TRBV5-5 | NA
TGTGCCAGCAGACTAGAGGGGACTAGCAGGTCCGGGGAGCTGTTTTTT | CASRLEGTSRSGELFF | TRBD2 | TRBJ2-2 | TRBV7-3 | NA
TGTGCCATCACCCAAGGGACAGGGCTTATGATGAGCTCTGGAAACACCATATATTTT | CAITQGTGLMMSSGNTIYF | TRBD1 | TRBJ1-3 | TRBV10-3 | NA
TGTGCCAGCAGCGTAGGGGGACAGGGCTGGTTGAACACTGAAGCTTTCTTT | CASSVGGQGWLNTEAFF | TRBD1 | TRBJ1-1 | TRBV9 | NA
TGTGCCAGCAGCCTGGGACTAGCGGGCGAGCAGTACTTC | CASSLGLAGEQYF | TRBD2 | TRBJ2-7 | TRBV3-1/TRBV3-2 | NA
TGTGCCATCAGTGACAGGGATAATGAAAAACTGTTTTTT | CAISDRDNEKLFF | NA | TRBJ1-4 | TRBV10-3 | NA
TGTGCCAGCAGCCGGCAAGCGGGAACCGGGGAGCTGTTTTTT | CASSRQAGTGELFF | TRBD2 | TRBJ2-2 | TRBV14 | NA
TGTGCCAGCAGCAAACTAGCGGGGGGAGATACGCAGTATTTT | CASSKLAGGDTQYF | TRBD2 | TRBJ2-3 | TRBV7-3 | NA
TGTGCCAGCAGCTCCCCCTTCAGGGGTGGTGAAAAACTGTTTTTT | CASSSPFRGGEKLFF | NA | TRBJ1-4 | TRBV3-1/TRBV3-2 | few
TGCGCCAGCAGCCGGCCACAGGGTCACCACAATTCACCCCTCCACTTT | CASSRPQGHHNSPLHF | NA | TRBJ1-6 | TRBV5-1 | NA
TGTGCCAGCAGTTACGACTCCTCAAACATTCAGTACTTC | CASSYDSSNIQYF | NA | TRBJ2-4 | TRBV6-5 | NA
TGTGCCTGGAGTTCGGGGATGAATCAGCCCCAGCATTTT | CAWSSGMNQPQHF | NA | TRBJ1-5 | TRBV30 | NA
TGTGCCAGCAGCTTGGGACAGGGGATCTACGAGCAGTACTTC | CASSLGQGIYEQYF | TRBD1 | TRBJ2-7 | TRBV11-2 | NA
TGTGCCAGCAGCGCGGACAGGGGATTAGCCAAAAACATTCAGTACTTC | CASSADRGLAKNIQYF | TRBD1 | TRBJ2-4 | TRBV11-1 | NA
TGCGCCAGCAGCTGGGGAGGCGGACAGGACCTCCGCTATGGCTACACCTTC | CASSWGGGQDLRYGYTF | TRBD1 | TRBJ1-2 | TRBV5-1 | NA
TGCAGCGTTGAGCCTCAGGGGAGAACAGACAATGAGCAGTTCTTC | CSVEPQGRTDNEQFF | NA | TRBJ2-1 | TRBV29-1 | NA
TGCGCCAGCAGCTTGGGGACAGTTGCCGGCGACTATGGCTACACCTTC | CASSLGTVAGDYGYTF | NA | TRBJ1-2 | TRBV5-1 | NA